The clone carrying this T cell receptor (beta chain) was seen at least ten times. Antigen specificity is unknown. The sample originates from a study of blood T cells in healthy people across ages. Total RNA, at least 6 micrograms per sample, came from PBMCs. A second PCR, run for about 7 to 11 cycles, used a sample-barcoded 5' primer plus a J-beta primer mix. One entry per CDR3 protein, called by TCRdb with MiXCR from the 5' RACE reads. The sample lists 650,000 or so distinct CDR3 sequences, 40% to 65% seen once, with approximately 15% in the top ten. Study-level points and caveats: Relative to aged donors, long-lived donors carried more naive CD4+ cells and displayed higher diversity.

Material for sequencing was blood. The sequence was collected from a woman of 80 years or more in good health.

The CDR3 DNA reads as TGCGCCAGCAACTACCTCGGGCTAGCGGGCTCCACAGATACGCAGTATTTT. It translates to CASNYLGLAGSTDTQYF. The chain joins TRBV5-1 to TRBJ2-3, with 8 bases identical to TRBD2. The CDR3 totals 17 residues. Germline V gives CDR1 SGHRS, CDR2 YFSETQ. The trim removed 6 bases at V and 2 bases at J, leaving 14 bases unmatched.